These 30 T cell receptor beta chains were sequenced from one sample in a study of cytomegalovirus exposure and HLA in healthy donors. TCRdb's table, derived via immunoSEQ multiplex PCR, lists solely in-frame clones and lacks some. The sample includes about 150,000 clones, around 90% of them seen just once. The specimen sequenced was PBMCs. Source of these receptors: a woman younger than 45 in good health and CMV-seropositive.

This clone came up once. This chain connects TRBV4-1 to TRBJ1-2; D not certain. Germline assignment: CDR1 MGHRA and CDR2 YSYEKL. V was cut by 2 bases and J by 8 bases, with 24 bases left in between. This CDR3 has 17 amino acids. The CDR3 region is CASSQLQRADRSSGYTF. In DNA form, the CDR3 reads TGCGCCAGCAGCCAACTTCAGAGGGCGGATCGTTCGTCGGGCTACACCTTC.

The CDR3 DNA reads TGTGCCAGCAGGGGGAGTGAAAAACTGTTTTTT. Translating it yields CASRGSEKLFF. This chain uses TRBV6-5 with TRBJ1-4; unclear D gene. CDR1 and CDR2 (germline): MNHEY, SVGAGI. Trimming took 6 bases from V and 7 from J, leaving 6 bases between them. The CDR3 length is 11 residues.

CDR3 in DNA: TGTGCCAGTAGCTCAACTGACACCCGAGTTTCACCCCTCCACTTT. Encoded protein: CASSSTDTRVSPLHF. This chain connects TRBV19 to TRBJ1-6; D is unclear. CDR1 is LNHDA and CDR2 is SQIVND in the germline V gene (reference sequence). The CDR3 contains 15 residues. Trimming removed 6 bases at V and 9 bases at J, with 18 bases between.

Here the CDR3 reads CASSEYFTDTQYF. In nucleotides, the CDR3 is TGTGCCAGCAGTGAATACTTCACAGATACGCAGTATTTT. The rearrangement links TRBV25-1 to TRBJ2-3; D is uncertain. The CDR3 covers 13 residues. Germline values: CDR1 MGHDK, CDR2 SYGVNS. V was pared by 0 bases and J by 2 bases, with 3 bases between. Variable domain in full (rest from reference TRBV25-1 and TRBJ2-3): EADIYQTPRYLVIGTGKKITLECSQTMGHDKMYWYQQDPGMELHLIHYSYGVNSTEKGDLSSESTVSRIRTEHFPLTLESARPSHTSQYLCASSEYFTDTQYFGPGTRLTVL.

The chain carries TRBV6-1 and TRBJ2-7; TRBD1 matches 8 bases. The CDR3 loop spans 14 amino acids. Looked up from germline, CDR1 is MNHNS and CDR2 is SASEGT. V shed 3 bases, J shed 7 bases, and the junction held 8 bases outside the gene matches. In DNA, the CDR3 is TGTGCCAGCAGTGACACCCAGGGGGCGAAAGAGCAGTACTTC. Protein product: CASSDTQGAKEQYF.

Turning to this clone: In the same sample, other DNA sequences code for this CDR3. The chain carries TRBV2 and TRBJ2-7; 8 nucleotides line up with TRBD2. The CDR3 is 14 residues long. Germline trimming cut 7 bases from V and 3 bases from J; bases unmatched to any gene: 8. In germline, CDR1 is SNHLY, CDR2 FYNNEI. The CDR3 loop reads CASTLAGGSYEQYF. The CDR3 nucleotides read TGTGCCAGCACACTGGCGGGGGGAAGCTACGAGCAGTACTTC.

J is TRBJ2-7 and V is TRBV27, with TRBD1 matching 12 bases. Germline V gives CDR1 MNHEY, CDR2 SMNVEV (reference sequence). The junction had 10 bases not matched to a gene; V was cut back by 6 bases and J by 1 base. This CDR3 has 17 residues. CDR3 DNA sequence: TGTGCCAGCAGCATACGGGGGGGACAGGGGGCTTCCTACGAGCAGTACTTC. As protein: CASSIRGGQGASYEQYF.

The J gene is TRBJ2-5, the V gene TRBV28; TRBD1 might be the D (5 bases). This CDR3 region has 14 residues. Trimming took 7 bases from V and 4 from J, leaving 16 bases between them. Germline V CDR1 and CDR2: MDHEN, SYDVKM. In DNA, the CDR3 is TGTGCCAGCACCCAATCAGGGCACCTAGAGACCCAGTACTTC. Its protein is CASTQSGHLETQYF.

The J gene is TRBJ2-6, the V gene TRBV5-1; 10 nucleotides agree with TRBD1. CDR1 and CDR2 (germline): SGHRS, YFSETQ. The CDR3 has 21 amino acids. The V and J ends lost 3 bases and 1 base, in that order; junction bases with no gene match: 16. The CDR3, as DNA: TGCGCCAGCAGCTCCGCCCGACTGGTGACAGGGGGCTGGTCTGGGGCCAACGTCCTGACTTTC. Protein sequence: CASSSARLVTGGWSGANVLTF.

The chain carries TRBV6-5 and TRBJ1-1; a weak D match, TRBD1 (5 bases). Germline CDR1 reads MNHEY; CDR2 reads SVGAGI. There are 13 residues in the CDR3. The germline V and J ends were trimmed by 2 bases and 6 bases, with 10 bases remaining between them. CDR3 nucleotide sequence: TGTGCCAGCAGTTACGTAGGGGCCGCTGAAGCTTTCTTT. As protein: CASSYVGAAEAFF.

The rearrangement uses TRBV7-2 and TRBJ2-1; 10 bases match TRBD1. The junction had 8 bases not matched to a gene; V was cut back by 7 bases and J by 8 bases. Looked up from germline, CDR1 is SGHTA and CDR2 is FQGNSA. This CDR3 comprises 14 residues. The CDR3 reads CASTRDRGHHEQFF. The CDR3 coding sequence is TGTGCCAGCACCCGGGACAGGGGCCACCATGAGCAGTTCTTC.

This sequence joins TRBV7-9 and TRBJ2-7; 8 positions agree with TRBD1. The V and J ends lost 1 base and 5 bases, in that order; junction bases with no gene match: 7. The CDR3 loop spans 15 amino acids. The germline gives CDR1 SEHNR, CDR2 FQNEAQ (reference sequence). The CDR3 spells CASSLEPGGMDEQYF. CDR3 nucleotides: TGTGCCAGCAGCTTAGAACCAGGGGGCATGGACGAGCAGTACTTC.

V is TRBV2 and J is TRBJ1-1; possible D gene TRBD1, 5 bases. CDR3 length: 12 amino acids. Between the trimmed V and J ends, which lost 7 bases and 4 bases, there was a span of 10 bases. Germline V gene sequence: CDR1 SNHLY, CDR2 FYNNEI. The CDR3 is CASTREGTEAFF. The CDR3 region has the DNA TGTGCCAGCACCAGGGAGGGCACTGAAGCTTTCTTT.

This sequence joins TRBV6-1 and TRBJ2-5; D perhaps matches TRBD2 (5 bases). V was pared by 2 bases and J by 3 bases, with 7 bases between. Germline CDR1 and CDR2: MNHNS and SASEGT. The CDR3 is made up of 13 amino acids. The CDR3 DNA is TGTGCCAGCAGTGAACTCGGGGAAGAGACCCAGTACTTC. It specifies CASSELGEETQYF.

This chain connects TRBV18 to TRBJ2-7; TRBD2 is a possible D gene (5 bases). CDR1 and CDR2 from the germline V gene are KGHSH and LQKENI. Trimming left V 3 bases short and J 2 bases short, with 14 bases between. The CDR3 extends over 15 amino acids. The CDR3 loop reads CASSPGRGSTYEQYF. Written as DNA, the CDR3 is TGTGCCAGCTCACCCGGCCGAGGGTCGACCTACGAGCAGTACTTC.

This clone was counted a few times. The chain is built from TRBV21-1 and TRBJ2-1; TRBD2, the table's D call, was not compared with the DNA. TRBV21-1 is flagged as a pseudogene. The CDR3 is 15 residues long. The CDR3 here is CASSKVRLDYNEQFF. The CDR3 DNA reads TGTGCCAGCAGCAAAGTTCGCCTAGACTACAATGAGCAGTTCTTC.

The V and J genes are TRBV10-3 and TRBJ2-1; 13 nucleotides match TRBD2. The CDR3 has 16 residues. Trimming cost V 4 bases and J 6 bases; bases outside gene matches: 6. The V gene's germline CDR1 is ENHRY and CDR2 SYGVKD. CDR3 nucleotide sequence: TGTGCCATCAGTGGAGGACTAGCGGGAGTGAGCAATGAGCAGTTCTTC. Translation gives CAISGGLAGVSNEQFF.

The CDR3 coding sequence is TGCAGCGTTGAAATAGGGGCTAGCACAGATACGCAGTATTTT. Translated, it gives CSVEIGASTDTQYF. The chain carries TRBV29-1 and TRBJ2-3; weak D call: TRBD1 (5 bases). CDR1 SQVTM and CDR2 ANQGSEA come from the germline V gene. The CDR3 extends over 14 amino acids. Trimming took off 2 bases at V and 0 bases at J, with 9 bases between the two ends.

CDR3 residues: CASSPDRGGPYF. In DNA, the CDR3 is TGCGCCAGCAGTCCCGACAGGGGCGGTCCGTACTTC. V usage is TRBV23-1 and J usage is TRBJ2-7, with 8 bases identical to TRBD1. TRBV23-1 is identified as an open reading frame with a role that is uncertain. Losses at the gene ends were 4 bases for V and 12 bases for J; bases not matched to a gene: 8. This CDR3 has 12 amino acids.

This clone was observed once. The chain has TRBV19 and TRBJ2-7, with 9 bases matching TRBD1. Germline CDR1 is LNHDA and CDR2 is SQIVND (reference sequence). Trimming took 4 bases from V and 4 from J; bases not matched to a gene: 11. The CDR3 extends over 16 amino acids. CDR3 residues: CASSTPPGQGGYEQYF. CDR3 sequence (DNA): TGTGCCAGTAGTACCCCTCCGGGACAGGGTGGGTACGAGCAGTACTTC.

This chain joins TRBV7-2 and TRBJ1-6; D may be TRBD1 (6 bases). The V and J ends lost 10 bases and 2 bases respectively, with 15 bases between them. CDR1 is SGHTA and CDR2 is FQGNSA in the germline V gene. The CDR3 is 15 amino acids. CDR3 nucleotide sequence: TGTGCCACCAGTTTTGGGGGCACCTATAATTCACCCCTCCACTTT. This encodes CATSFGGTYNSPLHF.

This sequence joins TRBV5-1 and TRBJ2-2; D unclear. The CDR3 runs to 16 residues. Trimming cost V 4 bases and J 4 bases, with 17 bases left between them. Germline assignment: CDR1 SGHRS and CDR2 YFSETQ. This CDR3 is CASSRTTVAGTGELFF. CDR3 nucleotide sequence: TGCGCCAGCAGCCGAACGACCGTCGCAGGCACCGGGGAGCTGTTTTTT.

This CDR3 reads CSALYNEQFF. The CDR3 DNA reads as TGCAGTGCTTTATACAATGAGCAGTTCTTC. The V gene is TRBV20-1, the J gene TRBJ2-1; no reliable D call. Germline CDR1 is DFQATT and CDR2 is SNEGSKA (reference sequence). CDR3 length: 10 residues. Trimming removed 5 bases at V and 4 bases at J, with 3 bases between.

V is TRBV28 and J is TRBJ1-6; D possibly corresponds to TRBD1 (5 bases). CDR3 length equals 16 residues. Trimming removed 4 bases from V and 9 bases from J, with 19 bases in between. The V gene's germline CDR1 is MDHEN and CDR2 SYDVKM. The chain's CDR3 is CASSSIDRVRVSPLHF. CDR3 DNA: TGTGCCAGCAGTTCCATCGACAGAGTTCGTGTTTCACCCCTCCACTTT.

The chain employs TRBV5-4 and TRBJ1-4; TRBD1 matches 7 bases. Germline V CDR1 and CDR2: SGHNT, YYREEE (reference sequence). This CDR3 spans 16 amino acids. V lost 1 base, J lost 0 bases, and 3 bases stayed unmatched. Written as DNA, the CDR3 is TGTGCCAGCAGCTTGTGGCAGGGGGCAACTAATGAAAAACTGTTTTTT. This encodes CASSLWQGATNEKLFF.

V usage is TRBV11-2 and J usage is TRBJ2-1; 9 positions agree with TRBD2. V shed 4 bases, J shed 2 bases, and the junction held 6 bases outside the gene matches. Looked up from germline, CDR1 is SGHAT and CDR2 is FQNNGV. The CDR3 spans 16 residues. The CDR3 sequence: CASSYLAGLTYNEQFF. CDR3 nucleotides: TGTGCCAGCAGCTACCTAGCGGGGTTAACCTACAATGAGCAGTTCTTC.

The chain employs TRBV15 and TRBJ2-7; perhaps TRBD1 as D (6 bases). CDR3 length: 17 amino acids. Looked up from germline, CDR1 is LNHNV and CDR2 is YYDKDF (reference sequence). Trimming stripped 6 bases from V and 7 bases from J, with 28 bases between. As DNA, the CDR3 is TGTGCCACCAGGGCAGGGGTCGGTGGGCGGATGACGGGGGAGCAGTACTTC. It yields the protein CATRAGVGGRMTGEQYF. The complete variable domain, with remaining parts taken from reference TRBV15 and TRBJ2-7, reads DAMVIQNPRYQVTQFGKPVTLSCSQTLNHNVMYWYQQKSSQAPKLLFHYYDKDFNNEADTPDNFQSRRPNTSFCFLDIRSPGLGDTAMYLCATRAGVGGRMTGEQYFGPGTRLTVT.

This chain joins TRBV5-1 and TRBJ2-2; 10 nucleotides align to TRBD1. The germline V gene encodes CDR1 SGHRS and CDR2 YFSETQ. This CDR3 has 17 residues. The V gene end was trimmed by 4 bases and the J gene end by 4 bases; junction bases not matched to a gene: 10. CDR3 sequence reads: CASSPTGGAASTGELFF. CDR3 DNA sequence: TGCGCCAGCAGCCCGACAGGGGGCGCGGCGAGCACCGGGGAGCTGTTTTTT.

The chain combines TRBV29-1 with TRBJ1-2; D is possibly TRBD1 (5 bases). This CDR3 has 12 residues. V lost 6 bases and J 2 bases, leaving 10 bases between the germline ends. Germline values: CDR1 SQVTM, CDR2 ANQGSEA. The CDR3 DNA reads TGCAGCGTCGGCGGGGGAAACTATGGCTACACCTTC. Its translation is CSVGGGNYGYTF.

This clone was counted between two and nine times. V usage is TRBV6-1 and J usage is TRBJ2-5; 8 nucleotides match TRBD1. V was pared by 5 bases and J by 5 bases, with 7 bases of the junction left unmatched. Germline V gives CDR1 MNHNS, CDR2 SASEGT. The CDR3 has 14 residues. The CDR3 region is CASSPQTGEETQYF. In DNA form, the CDR3 reads TGTGCCAGCAGTCCACAGACAGGGGAGGAGACCCAGTACTTC.